This entry lists 14 T cell receptor beta chains sequenced from one sample in a study of OX40 agonist ivuxolimab in advanced cancers. The data were produced by immunoSEQ multiplex PCR, yet TCRdb's version contains in-frame clones alone and is incomplete. The sample lists fewer than 95,000 clones; about four fifths were seen once. This specimen consisted of CD4+ or CD8+ T cells sorted from blood, obtained in a trial of the OX40 agonist ivuxolimab. The receptors were sampled from an adult with an advanced solid tumor such as melanoma, head and neck, liver or kidney cancer.

In this sample, this clone turned up a few times. The chain has TRBV11-2 and TRBJ1-5; D gene unclear. Trimming shortened V by 1 base and J by 7 bases, and 14 bases separated the two germline ends. The CDR3 is made up of 15 amino acids. Germline V gene data show CDR1 as SGHAT and CDR2 as FQNNGV. The CDR3 here is CASSLGRGTGQPQHF. The CDR3 bases are TGTGCCAGCAGCTTAGGTCGGGGAACGGGCCAGCCCCAGCATTTT.

This chain connects TRBV10-2 to TRBJ2-2; the match to TRBD1 covers 8 bases. Trimming cost V 4 bases and J 6 bases; bases outside gene matches: 1. The CDR3 extends over 13 amino acids. CDR1 and CDR2 from the germline V gene are WSHSY and SAAADI. The DNA for the CDR3 is TGCGCCAGCAGTGCGACAGGGGCCGGGGAGCTGTTTTTT. This gives the protein CASSATGAGELFF.

This chain uses TRBV15 with TRBJ2-1; D ambiguous. The germline gives CDR1 LNHNV, CDR2 YYDKDF (reference sequence). With 9 bases removed from V and 3 bases from J, the gap between germline ends came to 12 bases. This CDR3 contains 13 residues. The CDR3 region is CATEWGDYNEQFF. The DNA for the CDR3 is TGTGCCACTGAGTGGGGTGACTACAATGAGCAGTTCTTC.

The CDR3 loop reads CASSPQGAEEQYV. The CDR3 region has the DNA TGTGCCAGCTCACCCCAGGGGGCTGAGGAGCAGTACGTC. The chain is built from TRBV18 and TRBJ2-7; the match to TRBD1 covers 8 bases. Germline V gene data show CDR1 as KGHSH and CDR2 as LQKENI. Losses at the gene ends were 3 bases for V and 7 bases for J; bases not matched to a gene: 5. The CDR3 loop spans 13 amino acids.

V gene TRBV6-5 combines with J gene TRBJ1-4; D is possibly TRBD1 (5 bases). The V gene lost 7 bases and the J gene lost 8 bases, with 11 bases spanning the gap. This CDR3 contains 12 residues. Germline V gene data show CDR1 as MNHEY and CDR2 as SVGAGI. The CDR3 spells CASKGWDEKLFF. CDR3 bases: TGTGCCAGCAAAGGGTGGGACGAAAAACTGTTTTTT.

The CDR3 reads CASRRQGKVGYTF. In DNA form, the CDR3 reads TGTGCCAGCAGAAGACAGGGAAAGGTTGGCTACACCTTC. The chain has TRBV28 and TRBJ1-2, with 7 nucleotides matching TRBD1. The CDR3 contains 13 residues. The V gene's germline CDR1 is MDHEN and CDR2 SYDVKM. The J segment lost 7 bases and the V segment lost 6 bases, leaving 8 bases of the junction unmatched.

This rearrangement joins TRBV9 to TRBJ2-2; D remains ambiguous. Per germline, CDR1 SGDLS and CDR2 YYNGEE. The CDR3 sequence is 13 residues long. Trimming cost V 0 bases and J 6 bases, with 6 bases left between them. The CDR3 region has the DNA TGTGCCAGCAGCGTAGACATGGCCGGGGAGCTGTTTTTT. Amino acid sequence: CASSVDMAGELFF.

The chain recombines TRBV5-6 with TRBJ2-7, with 7 bases that match TRBD1. Germline V lookup: CDR1 SGHDT, CDR2 YYEEEE. The CDR3 length is 14 residues. V was clipped by 3 bases and J by 4 bases; unmatched bases: 7. CDR3 loop: CASSSMGQRYEQYV. CDR3 DNA: TGTGCCAGCAGCTCCATGGGACAGAGGTACGAGCAGTACGTC.

This chain joins TRBV28 and TRBJ1-1; 12 bases map to TRBD1. J lost 0 bases, V lost 8 bases, and 4 bases had no gene match. CDR1 and CDR2 (germline): MDHEN, SYDVKM. The CDR3 is 15 amino acids. DNA for the CDR3: TGTGCCAGCGGGACAGGGGGCTTTATGAACACTGAAGCTTTCTTT. It translates to CASGTGGFMNTEAFF.

The rearrangement joins TRBV7-9 to TRBJ2-3, with 11 bases aligning to TRBD2. This CDR3 spans 16 amino acids. Per germline, CDR1 SEHNR and CDR2 FQNEAQ (reference sequence). The V segment lost 4 bases and the J segment 5 bases; nucleotides outside the gene matches: 8. The CDR3 region has the DNA TGTGCCAGCAGCTCTTCTAGCGGGGGGATAGGAGATACGCAGTATTTT. This translates into CASSSSSGGIGDTQYF.

This clone has a handful of counts. The chain couples TRBV7-6 to TRBJ2-5; 7 bases fit TRBD2. The CDR3 spans 14 residues. Germline CDR1 SGHVS, CDR2 FNYEAQ. V trimming: 2 bases; J trimming: 4 bases; junction bases outside the gene matches: 4. In DNA, the CDR3 is TGTGCCAGCAGCTTAACGGGAGGTGTAGAGACCCAGTACTTC. Its protein product is CASSLTGGVETQYF.

The genes are TRBV27 and TRBJ2-3; TRBD1 matches 7 bases. Per the germline V gene, CDR1 is MNHEY and CDR2 is SMNVEV (reference sequence). The CDR3 spans 16 residues. V lost 5 bases and J lost 3; bases outside the gene matches: 11. The CDR3 DNA sequence: TGTGCCAGCAGTGTAAGGCGACAGGGTGGAACAGATACGCAGTATTTT. Amino acid sequence: CASSVRRQGGTDTQYF.

The chain is built from TRBV6-5 and TRBJ2-3, with unresolved D. The germline gives CDR1 MNHEY, CDR2 SVGAGI. The CDR3 sequence is 13 residues long. Trimming took off 6 bases at V and 2 bases at J, with 9 bases between the two ends. CDR3 coding DNA: TGTGCCAGCAGGGACGGGCCCACAGATACGCAGTATTTT. Its protein product is CASRDGPTDTQYF.

This CDR3 is CASSLGPQQYF. In DNA, the CDR3 is TGTGCCAGCAGCTTAGGTCCTCAGCAGTACTTC. This rearrangement joins TRBV11-2 to TRBJ2-7; no firm D call. Germline CDR1 is SGHAT and CDR2 is FQNNGV. V was trimmed by 1 base and J by 8 bases, leaving 6 bases between them. CDR3 length: 11 residues.